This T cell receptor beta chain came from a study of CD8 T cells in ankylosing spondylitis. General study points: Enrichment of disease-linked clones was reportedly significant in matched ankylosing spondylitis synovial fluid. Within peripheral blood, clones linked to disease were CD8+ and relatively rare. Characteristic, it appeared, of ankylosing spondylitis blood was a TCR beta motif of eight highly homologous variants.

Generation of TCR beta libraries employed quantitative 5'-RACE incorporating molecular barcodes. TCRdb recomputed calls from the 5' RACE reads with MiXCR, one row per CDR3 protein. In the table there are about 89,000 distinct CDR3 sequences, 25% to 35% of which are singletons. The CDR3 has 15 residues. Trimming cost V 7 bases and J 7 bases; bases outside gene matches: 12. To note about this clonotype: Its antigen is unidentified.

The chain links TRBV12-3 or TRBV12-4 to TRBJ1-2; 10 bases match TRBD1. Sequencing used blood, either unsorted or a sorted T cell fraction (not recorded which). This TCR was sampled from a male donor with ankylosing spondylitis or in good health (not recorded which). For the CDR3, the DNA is TGTGCCAGCACCACGGGACAGGGGATTCTGTTTGGCTACACCTTC. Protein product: CASTTGQGILFGYTF.